This T cell receptor (beta chain) was sequenced during a study of T cell responses to AZD1222 COVID-19 vaccine (dated by TCRdb to 2020 to 2022). Context from the whole study: Because spike-specific TCR depth and breadth did not differ between the two schedules, AZD1222 recipients who got a second dose at roughly 4 weeks were pooled with those who got a second dose at roughly 12 weeks. TCR sequencing covered over 230 trial participants: 207 given two doses of AZD1222 and about 26 given two doses of MenACWY control vaccine. Trial participants were enrolled by age into subgroups of 18-55, 56-69 and 70-plus years, and around 150, 29 and 61 TCR-sequenced participants, respectively, were included in these subgroups.

The germline V gene (reference sequence) specifies LNHNV as CDR1 and YYDKDF as CDR2. The CDR3 runs 15 residues from the cysteine to the phenylalanine. The DNA shown is the 45-base CDR3, in frame from base 1. The junction shows trimming of 3 bases on V and 5 bases on J, plus 13 bases between the germline ends. About this clone itself: The specificity of this receptor is unknown. Per-base qualities were not stored, and no clone one base away is much larger.

The CDR3 regions of human TCRbeta chains were analyzed by immunosequencing. Per the source publication's procedure: Repertoire TCRs were matched against a reference library of SARS-CoV-2-specific TCRs generated with the MIRA antigen-specificity platform. Breadth was defined as the fraction of unique TCRs that were SARS-CoV-2-associated. Depth was defined as the fraction of total T cells that were SARS-CoV-2-associated. Using the MIRA data, each spike-specific TCR was assigned both to the spike region to which the TCR was reactive and to a CD4 or CD8 class. Log10-transformed breadth and depth values were compared by one-way ANOVA with Sidak's multiple comparisons tests. TCRdb took this table from immuneACCESS and kept in-frame rearrangements with V and J called. Such tables lack part of the clones; where checked against another copy, unresolved V genes explain under half of the gap, and the rest is unexplained. D and trimming come from the DNA, and the V and J calls and clone size come from that table. The sample table lists about 180,000 clones, roughly 88% of them with a count of one. The ten largest account for 6% to 8.5% of the sample.

Interpreted using the paper, the time point label stands for: baseline before first vaccination. Vaccinee samples came from UK trials COV001 and COV002, including a single-blind randomized controlled phase 2/3 trial of AZD1222 (ChAdOx1 nCoV-19) in healthy adults. Trial participant PBMC samples were collected at day 0 and day 28 after the second dose for TCRbeta chain sequencing. Overall results and qualifications from the work: Spike-specific TCR breadth and depth rose significantly after two AZD1222 doses compared with day 0 and with MenACWY recipients. Participants were mostly white British and included more females than males, and it was suggested by the authors that clonal diversity may have been underestimated. Conclusions about previously exposed vaccinees are limited, since just 6 or 7 AZD1222 recipients were seropositive for SARS-CoV-2 at baseline. Vaccine-associated CD4 TCRs spanned the whole spike protein, with dominant responses in regions 160-218 and 743-854. Because no day 14 peak-response samples were available, repertoires were characterized only after the peak T cell response. Reportedly, almost half of the unique spike-specific TCRs recognized epitopes lying outside the regions that are mutated in the B.1.351 and B.1.1.7 variants. The 56-69-year group was small, and its depth increase did not reach significance, likely because of low power.

The specimen was peripheral blood, collected on day 0 of AZD1222 vaccination. The receptor chain draws on TRBV15 and TRBJ1-4, with the D gene too uncertain to name. The origin of this receptor is an adult in good health. The encoded CDR3 is CATSREGKPNEKLFF. Read as DNA, the sequence is TGTGCCACCAGCAGGGAGGGAAAGCCGAATGAAAAACTGTTTTTT. Extended through the reference TRBV15 and TRBJ1-4 proteins, this CDR3 yields the full variable domain: DAMVIQNPRYQVTQFGKPVTLSCSQTLNHNVMYWYQQKSSQAPKLLFHYYDKDFNNEADTPDNFQSRRPNTSFCFLDIRSPGLGDTAMYLCATSREGKPNEKLFFGSGTQLSVL.